This entry lists 23 T cell receptor beta chains sequenced from one sample in a study of T cells after posttransplantation cyclophosphamide. Clones were sequenced by immunoSEQ multiplex PCR, and TCRdb holds only the in-frame ones, with some missing. The table has approximately 47,000 clones, around nine tenths seen once. What was sequenced was PBMCs. All receptors derive from a woman between 50 and 59 years old in good health and a related stem cell transplant donor.

J is TRBJ2-1 and V is TRBV6-6; possibly TRBD2 for D (6 bases). From germline, CDR1 is MNHNY and CDR2 SVGAGI (reference sequence). The V gene lost 2 bases and the J gene lost 7 bases, with 12 bases spanning the gap. The CDR3 is 14 residues long. The DNA of the CDR3 is TGTGCCAGCAGTTACGCAGATGGACTAAATGAGCAGTTCTTC. This codes for CASSYADGLNEQFF.

The chain is built from TRBV27 and TRBJ1-1, with 9 positions matching TRBD1. The CDR3 is 16 residues long. V was pared by 5 bases and J by 3 bases, with 10 bases of the junction left unmatched. The germline V gene has CDR1 MNHEY and CDR2 SMNVEV (reference sequence). This chain's CDR3 is CASSRRTGALDTEAFF. The CDR3 DNA follows: TGTGCCAGCAGTCGACGGACAGGGGCTTTAGACACTGAAGCTTTCTTT.

This chain joins TRBV5-4 and TRBJ2-5, with D possibly TRBD1 on 6 matching bases. Trimming removed 2 bases from V and 11 bases from J, with 16 bases in between. Germline loops: CDR1 SGHNT, CDR2 YYREEE (reference sequence). The CDR3 loop spans 13 amino acids. CDR3 loop: CASSFTGLQEQYF. DNA for the CDR3: TGTGCCAGCAGCTTCACAGGGCTTCAGGAGCAGTACTTC.

The gene calls are TRBV28 and TRBJ2-2, with 10 positions matching TRBD2. Trimming took 4 bases from V and 5 from J; bases not matched to a gene: 19. This CDR3 region has 20 residues. Germline loops: CDR1 MDHEN, CDR2 SYDVKM. CDR3 bases: TGTGCCAGCAGTTACGGGGCTAGCGGGAGTAGTCTAATCGGGACCGGGGAGCTGTTTTTT. This codes for CASSYGASGSSLIGTGELFF.

The CDR3 DNA is TGTGCCAGCAGCTTAGAGCCGGGACTAGCCAAAAACATTCAGTACTTC. Protein: CASSLEPGLAKNIQYF. The rearrangement uses TRBV7-6 and TRBJ2-4, with a possible D match to TRBD2 (6 bases). CDR3 length equals 16 residues. The germline V gene encodes CDR1 SGHVS and CDR2 FNYEAQ. The V and J ends lost 1 base and 0 bases respectively, with 10 bases between them.

This rearrangement joins TRBV15 to TRBJ1-4, with D possibly TRBD1 on 5 matching bases. From germline, CDR1 is LNHNV and CDR2 YYDKDF (reference sequence). V lost 5 bases and J lost 4, with 20 bases in between. CDR3 length: 17 residues. The CDR3 DNA follows: TGTGCCACCAGCGGATATGGATTTGGGAGGGGTAATGAAAAACTGTTTTTT. This encodes CATSGYGFGRGNEKLFF.

As regards this clone: This sample includes further DNA sequences coding for the same CDR3. The chain combines TRBV9 with TRBJ1-6; D unclear. The CDR3 totals 15 residues. The germline V gene has CDR1 SGDLS and CDR2 YYNGEE. V was shortened by 4 bases and J by 3 bases, with 11 bases between the two germline ends. The CDR3 region is CASSSGGYYNSPLHF. Here the CDR3 DNA reads TGTGCCAGCAGCTCCGGAGGGTACTATAATTCACCCCTCCACTTT.

The chain combines TRBV5-4 with TRBJ1-2; a weak D match, TRBD1 (5 bases). The CDR3 covers 15 residues. From germline, CDR1 is SGHNT and CDR2 YYREEE (reference sequence). Trimming cost V 4 bases and J 1 base, with 14 bases left between them. In DNA form, the CDR3 reads TGTGCCAGCAGCCCCGGGACTCAGAATAACTATGGCTACACCTTC. Amino acids: CASSPGTQNNYGYTF. Filled out from reference TRBV5-4 and TRBJ1-2, the complete variable domain reads ETGVTQSPTHLIKTRGQQVTLRCSSQSGHNTVSWYQQALGQGPQFIFQYYREEENGRGNFPPRFSGLQFPNYSSELNVNALELDDSALYLCASSPGTQNNYGYTFGSGTRLTVV.

The chain is built from TRBV28 and TRBJ2-1; TRBD2 matches 8 bases. The V segment lost 4 bases and the J segment 3 bases; nucleotides outside the gene matches: 5. CDR3 length: 15 residues. Germline CDR1 MDHEN, CDR2 SYDVKM. In nucleotides, the CDR3 is TGTGCCAGCAGTTACCGCGGGAGGTTCTACAATGAGCAGTTCTTC. This translates into CASSYRGRFYNEQFF.

V and J are TRBV19 and TRBJ1-4; 7 bases match TRBD1. Germline values: CDR1 LNHDA, CDR2 SQIVND (reference sequence). V lost 7 bases to trimming and J lost 8 bases; unmatched junction nucleotides: 13. CDR3 length: 15 residues. The CDR3 here is CASMKQGFGDEKLFF. The CDR3 DNA sequence: TGTGCCAGTATGAAACAGGGGTTTGGGGACGAAAAACTGTTTTTT.

The chain recombines TRBV19 with TRBJ1-1; no clear D. Germline V lookup: CDR1 LNHDA, CDR2 SQIVND (reference sequence). V lost 9 bases, J lost 4 bases, and 15 bases lay in between. The CDR3 has 13 residues. CDR3 in DNA: TGTGCCAGCCGGACTCCCGGGAGCACTGAAGCTTTCTTT. It translates to CASRTPGSTEAFF.

This rearrangement joins TRBV5-1 to TRBJ1-3; D remains unclear. V was shortened by 0 bases and J by 7 bases, with 11 bases between the two germline ends. CDR3 length: 14 residues. CDR1 is SGHRS, CDR2 YFSETQ, per germline. The CDR3 coding sequence is TGCGCCAGCAGCTTGGCCGGCAGCGGGAACACCATATATTTT. The encoded protein is CASSLAGSGNTIYF.

This chain joins TRBV9 and TRBJ2-7; the D gene is possibly TRBD1 (5 bases). The CDR3 is 14 residues long. Per germline, CDR1 SGDLS and CDR2 YYNGEE. Trimming cost V 0 bases and J 1 base, with 8 bases left between them. CDR3 bases: TGTGCCAGCAGCGTAGATCAGGGATCCTACGAGCAGTACTTC. This gives the protein CASSVDQGSYEQYF.

The chain combines TRBV4-1 with TRBJ1-1, with 8 nucleotides matching TRBD1. Germline V gene data show CDR1 as MGHRA and CDR2 as YSYEKL. There are 17 residues in the CDR3. Unmatched junction bases numbered 8, after V lost 0 bases and J lost 2 bases. The CDR3 DNA reads TGCGCCAGCAGCCAAGACCCCCAGGGGGCTCAAAACACTGAAGCTTTCTTT. Translated, it gives CASSQDPQGAQNTEAFF.

This chain connects TRBV10-3 to TRBJ2-2; 9 nucleotides line up with TRBD1. Germline trimming cut 4 bases from V and 3 bases from J; bases unmatched to any gene: 6. The germline V gene has CDR1 ENHRY and CDR2 SYGVKD. CDR3 length equals 16 residues. CDR3 in amino acids: CAISGPGTGYTGELFF. CDR3 nucleotides: TGTGCCATCAGTGGTCCCGGGACAGGGTACACCGGGGAGCTGTTTTTT.

A single count supports this clone. The chain recombines TRBV2 with TRBJ2-5; D remains unclear. CDR1 SNHLY and CDR2 FYNNEI come from the germline V gene. The CDR3 contains 15 residues. The germline V and J ends were trimmed by 3 bases and 2 bases, with 13 bases remaining between them. The DNA of the CDR3 is TGTGCCAGCAGTGAGTTGGGCGTCGGACAAGAGACCCAGTACTTC. Amino acids: CASSELGVGQETQYF.

CDR3 region: CASSGTSGGALEQFF. In nucleotides, the CDR3 is TGTGCCAGCAGTGGCACTAGCGGGGGGGCCTTAGAGCAGTTCTTC. The rearrangement uses TRBV6-1 and TRBJ2-1; 13 bases line up with TRBD2. The CDR3 consists of 15 residues. V lost 4 bases, J lost 10 bases, and 7 bases stayed unmatched. Per germline, CDR1 MNHNS and CDR2 SASEGT.

The chain uses TRBV27 and TRBJ1-6; no firm D call. CDR3 length equals 15 residues. Germline loops: CDR1 MNHEY, CDR2 SMNVEV (reference sequence). V gave up 4 bases and J gave up 4 bases, with 11 bases separating them. The CDR3 bases are TGTGCCAGCAGTTACGGGGTAAATTATAATTCACCCCTCCACTTT. Its translation is CASSYGVNYNSPLHF.

This chain uses TRBV5-1 with TRBJ1-1, with 7 bases fitting TRBD1. The CDR3 has 16 amino acids. The V gene's germline CDR1 is SGHRS and CDR2 YFSETQ. V lost 4 bases to trimming and J lost 5 bases; unmatched junction nucleotides: 14. CDR3 in amino acids: CASSPEGTGVGTEAFF. CDR3 DNA: TGCGCCAGCAGCCCCGAAGGAACAGGGGTAGGAACTGAAGCTTTCTTT. The variable domain in full, with the rest retrieved from reference TRBV5-1 and TRBJ1-1, is KAGVTQTPRYLIKTRGQQVTLSCSPISGHRSVSWYQQTPGQGLQFLFEYFSETQRNKGNFPGRFSGRQFSNSRSEMNVSTLELGDSALYLCASSPEGTGVGTEAFFGQGTRLTVV.

The V and J genes are TRBV7-9 and TRBJ1-2; TRBD1 matches 7 bases. This CDR3 has 16 residues. Germline V lookup: CDR1 SEHNR, CDR2 FQNEAQ (reference sequence). The ends lost 3 bases at V and 0 bases at J; junction bases unmatched: 7. Written as DNA, the CDR3 is TGTGCCAGCAGCTTTAGGGGGCTACCCCCTAACTATGGCTACACCTTC. It encodes CASSFRGLPPNYGYTF.

The chain has TRBV12-2 and TRBJ2-1; the table names TRBD2, a call not compared with the DNA. TRBV12-2 is annotated as a pseudogene. This CDR3 is 15 amino acids long. CDR3 DNA sequence: TGTGCAAGTCGCTTAGGCGGGGGAGCTGACAATGAGCAGTTCTTC. Amino acids: CASRLGGGADNEQFF.

This rearrangement joins TRBV20-1 to TRBJ2-2; D unclear. The CDR3 is made up of 11 amino acids. CDR1 DFQATT and CDR2 SNEGSKA come from the germline V gene (reference sequence). V was clipped by 3 bases and J by 5 bases, with 4 bases between them. The CDR3 loop reads CSARQTGELFF. The CDR3 DNA reads as TGCAGTGCTAGGCAGACCGGGGAGCTGTTTTTT.

The chain combines TRBV25-1 with TRBJ1-2, with D possibly matching TRBD1 (5 bases). V lost 6 bases and J lost 2, with 10 bases in between. CDR3 size: 13 residues. Germline-derived CDR1 and CDR2 are MGHDK and SYGVNS. CDR3 region: CASSRANNYGYTF. Written as DNA, the CDR3 is TGTGCCAGCAGCAGGGCCAACAACTATGGCTACACCTTC.